This record covers a single T cell receptor beta chain. These data originate in a study of blood T cell repertoires in COVID-19. The authors' processing: The authors estimated nucleated cell counts from reference gene primer amplification. Repertoires were generated with immunoSEQ multiplex PCR, while TCRdb's copy carries only in-frame clones and drops some. D and trimming come from the DNA, and the V and J calls and clone size come from that table. The table shows tens of thousands of clones, with approximately 83% occurring only once. The receptor was derived from an elderly woman with COVID-19, enrolled during active disease. Sample: peripheral blood.

The CDR3 region has the DNA TGTGCCAGCAGCTTGGACGGGAGGAGCAATCAGCCCCAGCATTTT. It codes for CASSLDGRSNQPQHF. The chain is built from TRBV7-8 and TRBJ1-5; unclear D gene. Germline CDR1 is SGHVS and CDR2 is FQNEAQ. V was cut by 3 bases and J by 1 base, with 10 bases left in between. The CDR3 sequence is 15 residues long.